The 5 T cell receptor beta chains below come from one sample, sequenced in a study of EBV T-cell therapy then PD-1 blockade in nasopharyngeal carcinoma. Sequencing used immunoSEQ multiplex PCR; TCRdb keeps in-frame clones, though not all of them. The data contain 25,000 or so clones, 75% to 90% of them singletons. Treatment of the sample: AdE1-LMPpoly-expanded autologous EBV-specific T-cell therapy followed by anti-PD-1 nivolumab. Their antigen targets remain unknown. This specimen was CD8+ T cells from blood, taken at roughly day 61 from a patient whose treatment included autologous EBV-specific T cells and nivolumab. All receptors come from a man aged 35 to 55 with nasopharyngeal carcinoma.

The chain has TRBV9 and TRBJ2-5; no definite D call. Germline loops: CDR1 SGDLS, CDR2 YYNGEE. Trimming removed 4 bases from V and 2 bases from J, with 12 bases in between. This CDR3 has 14 residues. The CDR3 loop is CASSPTGGQETQYF. The CDR3 DNA follows: TGTGCCAGCAGCCCCACCGGTGGTCAAGAGACCCAGTACTTC.

The chain uses TRBV5-4 and TRBJ2-7; the match to TRBD1 covers 11 bases. Germline CDR1 and CDR2: SGHNT and YYREEE (reference sequence). The CDR3 loop spans 16 amino acids. Trimming cost V 4 bases and J 3 bases; bases outside gene matches: 9. CDR3 in amino acids: CASSPPPGTGGYEQYF. The CDR3 region has the DNA TGTGCCAGCAGCCCGCCCCCCGGGACAGGGGGCTACGAGCAGTACTTC. Based on the CDR3 plus reference TRBV5-4 and TRBJ2-7, the full variable domain is ETGVTQSPTHLIKTRGQQVTLRCSSQSGHNTVSWYQQALGQGPQFIFQYYREEENGRGNFPPRFSGLQFPNYSSELNVNALELDDSALYLCASSPPPGTGGYEQYFGPGTRLTVT.

The rearrangement links TRBV6-5 to TRBJ1-5; D remains ambiguous. Germline V lookup: CDR1 MNHEY, CDR2 SVGAGI. V was pared by 0 bases and J by 5 bases, with 5 bases between. The CDR3 loop spans 13 amino acids. This chain's CDR3 is CASSYSSDQPQHF. The CDR3 bases are TGTGCCAGCAGTTACTCATCCGATCAGCCCCAGCATTTT.

J is TRBJ2-5 and V is TRBV7-8; 9 bases fit TRBD1. With 4 bases clipped from V and 5 bases from J, the junction kept 5 bases outside the gene matches. Germline V CDR1 and CDR2: SGHVS, FQNEAQ. The CDR3 consists of 14 residues. DNA of the CDR3: TGTGCCAGCAGCTCCTGGACAGGGGTTGAGACCCAGTACTTC. Translating gives CASSSWTGVETQYF.

This chain links TRBV5-6 with TRBJ2-3; 7 positions agree with TRBD2. Germline lookup yields CDR1 SGHDT and CDR2 YYEEEE. V lost 2 bases to trimming and J lost 2 bases; unmatched junction nucleotides: 8. The CDR3 contains 16 residues. The CDR3 region is CASSFVLADYTDTQYF. The DNA of the CDR3 is TGTGCCAGCAGCTTCGTGCTAGCGGATTACACAGATACGCAGTATTTT.